The 29 T cell receptor beta chains listed next were all sequenced from one sample in a study of T-cell reconstitution after alpha-beta-depleted transplantation in children. Preparation of the TCRbeta library used unique molecular identifiers. MiXCR was run by TCRdb on the PCR reads, yielding one entry per CDR3 protein. The sample contains a few hundred thousand distinct CDR3 sequences, 25% to 30% of which appear only once. The specimen was PBMCs, collected before TCRalphabeta/CD19-depleted stem cell transplant. Receptors were obtained from a boy under three years old with Wiskott-Aldrich syndrome, due to receive a stem cell transplant.

The chain employs TRBV28 and TRBJ2-7; 7 bases are a match to TRBD2. There are 13 residues in the CDR3. V lost 8 bases and J lost 2; bases outside the gene matches: 6. Germline CDR1 is MDHEN and CDR2 is SYDVKM. The CDR3 is CASDSGSTYEQYF. The CDR3 nucleotides read TGTGCCAGCGATAGCGGGTCAACCTACGAGCAGTACTTC.

The chain uses TRBV20-1 and TRBJ2-1, with 9 bases lining up with TRBD1. This CDR3 has 16 amino acids. Germline V gene lookup returns CDR1 DFQATT and CDR2 SNEGSKA (reference sequence). Germline trimming cut 1 base from V and 3 bases from J; bases unmatched to any gene: 7. In DNA form, the CDR3 reads TGCAGTGCTAGAGGGATACCGGGACAGGGCTACAATGAGCAGTTCTTC. Translating it yields CSARGIPGQGYNEQFF.

The V gene is TRBV20-1, the J gene TRBJ2-7, with D unresolved. Trimming cost V 0 bases and J 2 bases, with 8 bases left between them. CDR3 length: 13 amino acids. Germline V gives CDR1 DFQATT, CDR2 SNEGSKA (reference sequence). The CDR3 reads CSARDPVTYEQYF. CDR3 coding DNA: TGCAGTGCTAGAGATCCCGTTACCTACGAGCAGTACTTC.

Only a few counts were recorded for this clonotype. The chain uses TRBV24-1 and TRBJ1-5; D is undetermined. The CDR3 runs 13 residues. Germline V gives CDR1 KGHDR, CDR2 SFDVKD. V lost 5 bases, J lost 0 bases, and 4 bases lay in between. CDR3 amino acids: CATSADSNQPQHF. The CDR3 DNA is TGTGCCACCAGTGCGGATAGCAATCAGCCCCAGCATTTT.

This clonotype was seen only a few times. The gene calls are TRBV10-3 and TRBJ2-5, with 7 bases lining up with TRBD1. CDR3 length equals 12 residues. The V segment lost 8 bases and the J segment 0 bases; nucleotides outside the gene matches: 0. CDR1 and CDR2 from the germline V gene are ENHRY and SYGVKD. CDR3 protein: CAIGQDQETQYF. CDR3 DNA sequence: TGTGCCATCGGACAGGACCAAGAGACCCAGTACTTC.

The table lists this clonotype with a count of one. This chain connects TRBV3-1 to TRBJ2-7, with TRBD1 as a possible D gene (5 bases). This CDR3 is 13 amino acids long. CDR1 is LGHDT, CDR2 YNNKEL, per germline (reference sequence). V lost 4 bases and J lost 2, with 9 bases in between. The CDR3, as DNA: TGTGCCAGCAGCCTAGGGGTGGCCTACGAGCAGTACTTC. Translated, it gives CASSLGVAYEQYF.

The chain recombines TRBV28 with TRBJ1-1; D is unresolved. The CDR3 runs 11 residues. In germline, CDR1 is MDHEN, CDR2 SYDVKM. V lost 4 bases to trimming and J lost 10 bases, with 10 bases between them. CDR3 sequence (DNA): TGTGCCAGCAGTTCGCCGGTCGGAGCTTTCTTT. Translating gives CASSSPVGAFF.

This clonotype was seen a few times. V usage is TRBV10-3 and J usage is TRBJ2-2, with D perhaps TRBD2 (5 bases). Trimming removed 2 bases at V and 7 bases at J, with 11 bases between. The CDR3 has 14 residues. CDR1 is ENHRY and CDR2 is SYGVKD in the germline V gene. The CDR3 DNA reads as TGTGCCATCAGTGAGGAGGGATATGACGGGGAGCTGTTTTTT. It codes for CAISEEGYDGELFF.

The V call is TRBV12-3 or TRBV12-4, the J call TRBJ2-7; D is undetermined. The V gene lost 8 bases and the J gene lost 3 bases, with 17 bases spanning the gap. The CDR3 runs 14 residues. This CDR3 reads CASSPAEWSYEQYF. The CDR3, as DNA: TGTGCCAGCTCCCCGGCGGAATGGAGCTACGAGCAGTACTTC.

The CDR3 coding sequence is TGCAGTGCTCATTATTATGGCTACACCTTC. Amino acids: CSAHYYGYTF. The chain couples TRBV20-1 to TRBJ1-2; D not certain. Germline CDR1 reads DFQATT; CDR2 reads SNEGSKA (reference sequence). This CDR3 is built from 10 residues. Trimming removed 5 bases at V and 5 bases at J, with 6 bases between.

The gene calls are TRBV6-1 and TRBJ1-2; D is possibly TRBD1 (5 bases). Trimming left V 5 bases short and J 2 bases short, with 15 bases between. The V gene's germline CDR1 is MNHNS and CDR2 SASEGT. The CDR3 covers 15 residues. CDR3 bases: TGTGCCAGCAGTACCACCGTCGGGGACAACTATGGCTACACCTTC. It codes for CASSTTVGDNYGYTF.

The chain links TRBV12-3 or TRBV12-4 to TRBJ1-5; D unresolved. CDR3 length equals 13 residues. The germline V and J ends were trimmed by 3 bases and 7 bases, with 10 bases remaining between them. CDR3 sequence: CASSFGRVQPQHF. DNA for the CDR3: TGTGCCAGCAGTTTTGGGAGAGTGCAGCCCCAGCATTTT.

CDR3 loop: CASSLVELAGDNEQFF. DNA for the CDR3: TGTGCCAGCAGCTTAGTTGAACTAGCGGGAGACAATGAGCAGTTCTTC. This chain connects TRBV7-8 to TRBJ2-1, with 11 positions matching TRBD2. V lost 1 base to trimming and J lost 5 bases; unmatched junction nucleotides: 4. The CDR3 is made up of 16 amino acids. Germline V gene sequence: CDR1 SGHVS, CDR2 FQNEAQ.

This clonotype came up a few times. The gene calls are TRBV5-6 and TRBJ2-1, with a tentative D call TRBD1 (5 bases). Germline CDR1 and CDR2: SGHDT and YYEEEE. V was cut by 1 base and J by 3 bases, with 17 bases left in between. The CDR3 loop spans 17 amino acids. The DNA of the CDR3 is TGTGCCAGCAGCTTGCGGGCTAACTGGGGCATCTACAATGAGCAGTTCTTC. Translating it yields CASSLRANWGIYNEQFF.

This chain connects TRBV5-1 to TRBJ2-1; D is unclear. This CDR3 comprises 15 residues. V was shortened by 0 bases and J by 5 bases, with 12 bases between the two germline ends. Germline CDR1 is SGHRS and CDR2 is YFSETQ. CDR3 amino acids: CASSLGAGVHNEQFF. The CDR3 DNA reads TGCGCCAGCAGCTTGGGGGCAGGTGTGCACAATGAGCAGTTCTTC.

The chain links TRBV6-5 to TRBJ1-5, with D tentatively TRBD1 (5 bases). CDR3 length equals 15 residues. Germline CDR1 is MNHEY and CDR2 is SVGAGI. The ends were cut back, 2 bases at V and 6 bases at J, with 14 bases in the middle. The CDR3 loop reads CASSYDSARGQPQHF. The CDR3 DNA reads as TGTGCCAGCAGTTACGACAGCGCCCGCGGTCAGCCCCAGCATTTT.

This clonotype was counted between two and nine times. V gene TRBV21-1 combines with J gene TRBJ1-6; whether TRBD1, the table's D call, matches the DNA was not checked. TRBV21-1 is labeled a pseudogene. The length of the CDR3 is 14 residues. CDR3 residues: CASSNRAGGSPLHF. CDR3 sequence (DNA): TGTGCCAGCAGCAATCGGGCAGGAGGGTCACCCCTCCACTTT.

This clonotype was seen more than once but under ten times. The CDR3 DNA is TGCGCCAGCAGCCTACAGAGGAGAAGCACAGATACGCAGTATTTT. Protein: CASSLQRRSTDTQYF. The J gene is TRBJ2-3, the V gene TRBV5-1, with D hard to call. This CDR3 has 15 amino acids. Germline CDR1 reads SGHRS; CDR2 reads YFSETQ. V lost 4 bases, J lost 0 bases, and 12 bases lay in between.

The chain carries TRBV20-1 and TRBJ2-1; 8 bases align to TRBD2. Germline CDR1 reads DFQATT; CDR2 reads SNEGSKA (reference sequence). The CDR3 sequence is 14 residues long. V shed 1 base and J 10 bases; nucleotides not matched to a gene: 9. CDR3 residues: CSARGSTSGREQFF. The CDR3 DNA follows: TGCAGTGCTAGAGGATCCACTAGCGGTAGGGAGCAGTTCTTC.

There are a few counts of this clonotype. This chain uses TRBV29-1 with TRBJ2-6; D may be TRBD1 (6 bases). The CDR3 runs 15 residues. V was shortened by 4 bases and J by 8 bases, with 18 bases between the two germline ends. Germline assignment: CDR1 SQVTM and CDR2 ANQGSEA. The CDR3 sequence: CSVATQGAGTNVLTF. CDR3 DNA sequence: TGCAGCGTTGCCACACAGGGCGCCGGTACCAACGTCCTGACTTTC.

This clonotype was detected a few times. The chain joins TRBV5-1 to TRBJ1-1; a weak D match, TRBD1 (5 bases). Germline values: CDR1 SGHRS, CDR2 YFSETQ. Trimming left V 1 base short and J 3 bases short, with 16 bases between. The CDR3 extends over 16 amino acids. CDR3: CASSLLQGRKDTEAFF. The CDR3 coding sequence is TGCGCCAGCAGCTTGTTGCAGGGCCGGAAGGACACTGAAGCTTTCTTT.

The chain links TRBV19 to TRBJ1-5; TRBD1 aligns across 11 bases. This CDR3 spans 14 amino acids. V gave up 6 bases and J gave up 7 bases; unmatched junction bases: 5. Germline V gene lookup returns CDR1 LNHDA and CDR2 SQIVND (reference sequence). Here the CDR3 DNA reads TGTGCCAGTAGCTGGACAGGGGGCGGACAGCCCCAGCATTTT. The encoded protein is CASSWTGGGQPQHF.

Only a few counts were recorded for this clonotype. This rearrangement joins TRBV5-6 to TRBJ1-1, with a weak D call TRBD1 (6 bases). Germline loops: CDR1 SGHDT, CDR2 YYEEEE. The V and J ends lost 3 bases and 11 bases respectively, with 20 bases between them. The CDR3 covers 14 residues. The CDR3 here is CASSSGLGAREAFF. The CDR3 region has the DNA TGTGCCAGCAGCTCCGGGCTGGGGGCGCGTGAGGCTTTCTTT.

This clonotype has just one count. The V gene is TRBV20-1, the J gene TRBJ2-5, with TRBD2 matching over 14 bases. V trimming: 8 bases; J trimming: 4 bases; junction bases outside the gene matches: 15. The CDR3 loop spans 17 amino acids. Germline V gene sequence: CDR1 DFQATT, CDR2 SNEGSKA (reference sequence). CDR3: CSQLSGTSGRFGETQYF. As DNA, the CDR3 is TGCAGTCAATTATCCGGGACTAGCGGGAGATTTGGAGAGACCCAGTACTTC.

In this sample, this clonotype turned up a few times. The chain has TRBV15 and TRBJ1-1; D uncertain. This CDR3 has 15 amino acids. Trimming cost V 1 base and J 6 bases, with 15 bases left between them. The germline V gene has CDR1 LNHNV and CDR2 YYDKDF (reference sequence). CDR3 nucleotides: TGTGCCACCAGCAGAGCCTATTGGGTTGACGCTGAAGCTTTCTTT. It is translated as CATSRAYWVDAEAFF.

In this sample, this clonotype turned up once. The genes are TRBV18 and TRBJ1-2, with 8 bases lining up with TRBD1. The CDR3 consists of 15 residues. V trimming: 1 base; J trimming: 3 bases; junction bases outside the gene matches: 4. Germline V lookup: CDR1 KGHSH, CDR2 LQKENI. The CDR3 here is CASSPRQGAHYGYTF. Here the CDR3 DNA reads TGTGCCAGCTCACCACGGCAGGGGGCCCACTATGGCTACACCTTC.

There are a few counts of this clonotype. J is TRBJ1-1 and V is TRBV6-2 or TRBV6-3, with D possibly being TRBD1 (6 bases). Germline values: CDR1 MNHEY, CDR2 SVGEGT. CDR3 size: 14 residues. V was shortened by 6 bases and J by 2 bases, with 13 bases between the two germline ends. The chain's CDR3 is CASRGGQPNTEAFF. DNA for the CDR3: TGTGCCAGCAGGGGGGGACAACCTAACACTGAAGCTTTCTTT.

V usage is TRBV28 and J usage is TRBJ2-7; weak D call: TRBD1 (6 bases). Germline values: CDR1 MDHEN, CDR2 SYDVKM. This CDR3 spans 15 amino acids. Between the trimmed V and J ends, which lost 6 bases and 2 bases, there was a span of 17 bases. Written as DNA, the CDR3 is TGTGCCAGCAGCCGACTCAGGGGCCTTACCTACGAGCAGTACTTC. Translating gives CASSRLRGLTYEQYF.

This clonotype was detected a few times. The chain carries TRBV28 and TRBJ2-3, with 10 bases fitting TRBD2. J lost 5 bases, V lost 8 bases, and 16 bases had no gene match. Germline loops: CDR1 MDHEN, CDR2 SYDVKM. The CDR3 is made up of 17 amino acids. CDR3: CASVGLNSGRRKDTQYF. The CDR3 nucleotides are TGTGCCAGCGTGGGCTTAAATAGCGGGAGGAGAAAAGATACGCAGTATTTT.